This passage covers 11 T cell receptor beta chains from one sample sequenced in a study of T-cell memory formation after mild COVID-19 (dated by TCRdb to the early 2020s). The library was produced with 5' RACE. These reads were obtained on an Illumina NovaSeq 6000. Using fastp trimming at Q25 and MiXCR clonotype assembly, TCRdb reanalyzed the public sequencing data and kept in-frame beta chains. Every entry covers one CDR3 protein and lists the most common genes and DNA from its rows. Recorded for this sample are hundreds of thousands of distinct CDR3 sequences; around a quarter of them occurred a single time. The ten largest account for under 15% of the sample. Sequencing was carried out using PBMCs or a T cell subset sorted from them (not recorded which). The receptors here all came from an adult woman who had mild COVID-19 (a few samples of this study predate the infection). The sample titles of this study are shuffled in the database, so cell type and time point are left out; the donor was told from shared clones.

This chain links TRBV12-3 or TRBV12-4 with TRBJ2-2; D is uncertain. This CDR3 comprises 15 residues. Trimming shortened V by 0 bases and J by 1 base, and 6 bases separated the two germline ends. The CDR3 region has the DNA TGTGCCAGCAGTTTAGCGGCCATGAACACCGGGGAGCTGTTTTTT. The encoded protein is CASSLAAMNTGELFF.

This clonotype turned up a few times. The CDR3, as DNA: TGTGCCAGCAGCGGGACTAGCGGGAGAGCGTACAATGAGCAGTTCTTC. This sequence encodes CASSGTSGRAYNEQFF. The chain recombines TRBV7-9 with TRBJ2-1; 14 nucleotides line up with TRBD2. Trimming removed 5 bases from V and 4 bases from J; junction bases left unmatched: 4. The CDR3 is 16 amino acids. The V gene's germline CDR1 is SEHNR and CDR2 FQNEAQ (reference sequence).

This clonotype was found a few times. V and J are TRBV5-1 and TRBJ2-3; 9 positions match TRBD1. The germline CDR1 and CDR2 sequences are SGHRS and YFSETQ. This CDR3 has 16 amino acids. Trimming cost V 1 base and J 2 bases; bases outside gene matches: 5. The CDR3 spells CASSLHGTGTTDTQYF. The CDR3 nucleotides are TGCGCCAGCAGCTTGCATGGGACAGGGACCACAGATACGCAGTATTTT.

This sequence joins TRBV4-2 and TRBJ2-2; 8 bases fit TRBD2. After removal of 0 bases from V and 6 bases from J, the junction contained 9 bases not matched to a gene. The CDR3 is made up of 17 amino acids. CDR1 LGHNA and CDR2 YNFKEQ come from the germline V gene. The CDR3 reads CASSQDLGTRISGELFF. CDR3 in DNA: TGTGCCAGCAGCCAAGATCTGGGGACTAGAATTTCCGGGGAGCTGTTTTTT.

V is TRBV7-6 and J is TRBJ2-4; TRBD1 aligns across 9 bases. V was clipped by 5 bases and J by 4 bases; unmatched bases: 6. CDR1 is SGHVS, CDR2 FNYEAQ, per germline. The CDR3 consists of 15 residues. CDR3 nucleotide sequence: TGTGCCAGCAGCCCGACAGGGGGGACGAAAAACATTCAGTACTTC. This encodes CASSPTGGTKNIQYF.

V gene TRBV7-9 combines with J gene TRBJ2-7; D tentatively reads TRBD1 or TRBD2 (5 bases each). This CDR3 is 15 amino acids long. V was pared by 5 bases and J by 5 bases, with 19 bases between. Germline values: CDR1 SEHNR, CDR2 FQNEAQ (reference sequence). DNA for the CDR3: TGTGCCAGCAGCCCAAAACCTGGGACGTCCCACGAGCAGTACTTC. The encoded protein is CASSPKPGTSHEQYF.

This clonotype has more than one count but fewer than ten. The gene calls are TRBV5-1 and TRBJ2-3; perhaps TRBD1 as D (5 bases). V gave up 4 bases and J gave up 0 bases, with 15 bases separating them. Germline CDR1 and CDR2: SGHRS and YFSETQ. The CDR3 is 16 residues long. The CDR3: CASSIRQKTSTDTQYF. CDR3 DNA: TGCGCCAGCAGCATCCGACAGAAAACTAGCACAGATACGCAGTATTTT.

This clonotype was seen only a few times. CDR3 coding DNA: TGTGCCAGTAAGAGGGACAGGGTCGCGACTGAAGCTTTCTTT. Amino acid sequence: CASKRDRVATEAFF. The chain joins TRBV19 to TRBJ1-1; 9 bases line up with TRBD1. The germline V gene has CDR1 LNHDA and CDR2 SQIVND (reference sequence). V shed 7 bases, J shed 5 bases, and the junction held 8 bases outside the gene matches. The CDR3 is 14 amino acids.

This chain links TRBV6-1 with TRBJ2-5; 12 bases line up with TRBD2. V trimming: 5 bases; J trimming: 3 bases; junction bases outside the gene matches: 4. This CDR3 is 15 amino acids long. From germline, CDR1 is MNHNS and CDR2 SASEGT. The CDR3 nucleotides read TGTGCCAGCAGTCCCGGACTAGCGGGGAAAGAGACCCAGTACTTC. Its protein product is CASSPGLAGKETQYF.

V gene TRBV20-1 combines with J gene TRBJ2-7; possibly TRBD2 for D (5 bases). The germline CDR1 and CDR2 sequences are DFQATT and SNEGSKA (reference sequence). The CDR3 covers 15 residues. Trimming pared 2 bases from V and 0 bases from J, leaving 14 bases between. For the CDR3, the DNA is TGCAGTGCTAGACTACCGGGAACCCCCTCCTACGAGCAGTACTTC. Its protein product is CSARLPGTPSYEQYF.

The V and J genes are TRBV7-3 and TRBJ2-3, with 9 bases fitting TRBD2. The CDR3 has 15 residues. In germline, CDR1 is SGHTA, CDR2 FQGTGA. V gave up 2 bases and J gave up 4 bases; unmatched junction bases: 4. The CDR3 DNA is TGTGCCAGCAGCTTAGCGGGAGGGTGGGCAGATACGCAGTATTTT. Residues: CASSLAGGWADTQYF.